This T cell receptor beta chain was recorded in a study of blood T cells in healthy people across ages. The germline V gene encodes CDR1 SGHAT and CDR2 FQNNGV. The CDR3 is 15 residues long. V lost 5 bases and J lost 4; bases outside the gene matches: 7. This clonotype was recorded only once. PCR was performed a second time for roughly 7 to 11 cycles using a sample-barcoded 5' primer and a J-beta primer mix. TCRdb ran MiXCR on the 5' RACE reads and lists one entry per CDR3 protein. The sample lists 590,000 or so distinct CDR3 sequences; about 30% were seen once. The sequencing input was blood. The TCR sequence derives from a woman over 75 in good health. V and J are TRBV11-2 and TRBJ2-5; 10 nucleotides match TRBD1. CDR3 bases: TGTGCCAGCAGCCCGGACAGGGGGACAGGAGAGACCCAGTACTTC. Translated, it gives CASSPDRGTGETQYF.